This T cell receptor beta chain was recorded in a study of T cells after yellow fever vaccination. Study-level background: Fractions containing few cells were prepared with SMART-Seq v4 Ultra Low Input. Points from the study as a whole: Sorted repertoires could include abundant contaminating clonotypes from bulk cells. Nearly all vaccine-responding clonotypes were undetectable in sorted memory subsets on day 0.

TCRdb re-called the 5' RACE reads through MiXCR, storing one row per CDR3 protein. The table has 4,500 to 5,000 distinct CDR3 sequences, around 7.8% seen once. This clonotype rates as medium-sized (0.01 to 0.1%). The TCR sequence derives from a man aged 18 to 35 who received the YFV17D yellow fever vaccine. This sample comprised PBMCs, either bulk or a sorted T-cell subset (CD4+, CD8+, memory, or dextramer-sorted; not recorded which), obtained about 41 days after the first yellow fever vaccination.

Written as DNA, the CDR3 is TGTGCCAGCAGTTATACCTCCGGAGGACAGCGTCTCACAGATACGCAGTATTTT. It yields the protein CASSYTSGGQRLTDTQYF. The rearrangement links TRBV6-5 to TRBJ2-3, with a weak D call TRBD1 (6 bases). This CDR3 contains 18 residues. The germline V gene has CDR1 MNHEY and CDR2 SVGAGI. V was trimmed by 3 bases and J by 2 bases, leaving 21 bases between them.